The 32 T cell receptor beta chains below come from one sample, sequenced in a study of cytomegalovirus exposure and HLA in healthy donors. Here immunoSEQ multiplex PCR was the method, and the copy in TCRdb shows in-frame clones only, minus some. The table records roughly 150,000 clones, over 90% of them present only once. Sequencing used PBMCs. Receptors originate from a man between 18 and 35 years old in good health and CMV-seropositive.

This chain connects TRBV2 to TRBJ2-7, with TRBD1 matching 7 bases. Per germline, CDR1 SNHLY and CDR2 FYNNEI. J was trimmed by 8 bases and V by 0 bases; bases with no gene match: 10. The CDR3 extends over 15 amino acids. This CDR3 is CASSEAETGPIQQYF. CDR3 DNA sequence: TGTGCCAGCAGTGAAGCAGAGACAGGGCCTATTCAGCAGTACTTC.

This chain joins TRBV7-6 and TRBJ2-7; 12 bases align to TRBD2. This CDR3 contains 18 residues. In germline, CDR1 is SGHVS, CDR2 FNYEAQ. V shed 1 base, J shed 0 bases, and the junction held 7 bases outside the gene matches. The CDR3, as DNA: TGTGCCAGCAGCTTAGTTGCTAGCGGGAGGGTCCTCTCCTACGAGCAGTACTTC. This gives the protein CASSLVASGRVLSYEQYF.

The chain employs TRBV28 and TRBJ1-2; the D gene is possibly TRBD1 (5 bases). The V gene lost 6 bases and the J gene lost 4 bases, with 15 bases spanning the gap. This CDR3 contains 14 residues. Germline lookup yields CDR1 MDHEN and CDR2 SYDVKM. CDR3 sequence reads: CASSPGGGGYGYTF. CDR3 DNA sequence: TGTGCCAGCAGCCCCGGGGGGGGTGGCTATGGCTACACCTTC.

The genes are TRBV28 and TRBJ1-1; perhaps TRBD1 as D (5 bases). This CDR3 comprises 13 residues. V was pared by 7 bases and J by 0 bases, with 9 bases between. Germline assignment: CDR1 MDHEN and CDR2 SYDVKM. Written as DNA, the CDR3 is TGTGCCAGCAAGACAGAGATGAACACTGAAGCTTTCTTT. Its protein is CASKTEMNTEAFF. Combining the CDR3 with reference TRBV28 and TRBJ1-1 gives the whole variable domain DVKVTQSSRYLVKRTGEKVFLECVQDMDHENMFWYRQDPGLGLRLIYFSYDVKMKEKGDIPEGYSVSREKKERFSLILESASTNQTSMYLCASKTEMNTEAFFGQGTRLTVV.

The CDR3 is CASSSTAGLAGGWRNEQFF. The CDR3 DNA reads as TGTGCCAGCAGCTCCACCGCCGGACTAGCGGGAGGGTGGAGGAATGAGCAGTTCTTC. The rearrangement joins TRBV11-2 to TRBJ2-1; TRBD2 matches at 15 bases. Trimming removed 4 bases from V and 7 bases from J; junction bases left unmatched: 14. CDR1 is SGHAT, CDR2 FQNNGV, per germline. CDR3 size: 19 residues.

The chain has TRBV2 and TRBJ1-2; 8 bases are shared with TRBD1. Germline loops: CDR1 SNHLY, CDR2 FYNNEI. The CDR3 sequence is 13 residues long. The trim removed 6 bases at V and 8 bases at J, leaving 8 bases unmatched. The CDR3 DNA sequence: TGTGCCAGCAGAGCGACAGGGGTTTGGGGCTACACCTTC. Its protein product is CASRATGVWGYTF.

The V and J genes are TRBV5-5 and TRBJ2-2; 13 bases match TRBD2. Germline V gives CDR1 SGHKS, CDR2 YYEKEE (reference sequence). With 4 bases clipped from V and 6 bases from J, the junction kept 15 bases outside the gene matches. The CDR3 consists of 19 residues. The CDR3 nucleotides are TGTGCCAGCAGCGATCACGGGACTAGCGGGGCCCTCTCCTCCGGGGAGCTGTTTTTT. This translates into CASSDHGTSGALSSGELFF.

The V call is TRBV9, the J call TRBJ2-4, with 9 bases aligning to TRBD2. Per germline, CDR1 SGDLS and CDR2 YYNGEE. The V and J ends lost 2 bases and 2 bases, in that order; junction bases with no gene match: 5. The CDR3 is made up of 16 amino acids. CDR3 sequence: CASSVGSGGSKNIQYF. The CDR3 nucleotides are TGTGCCAGCAGCGTTGGTAGCGGGGGATCCAAAAACATTCAGTACTTC. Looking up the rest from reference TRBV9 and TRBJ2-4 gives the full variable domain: DSGVTQTPKHLITATGQRVTLRCSPRSGDLSVYWYQQSLDQGLQFLIQYYNGEERAKGNILERFSAQQFPDLHSELNLSSLELGDSALYFCASSVGSGGSKNIQYFGAGTRLSVL.

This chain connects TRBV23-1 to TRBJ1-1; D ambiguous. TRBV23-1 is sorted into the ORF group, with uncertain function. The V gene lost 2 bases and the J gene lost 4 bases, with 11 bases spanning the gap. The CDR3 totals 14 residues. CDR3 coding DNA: TGCGCCAGCAGTCAACCCCCGGGAGGCACTGAAGCTTTCTTT. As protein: CASSQPPGGTEAFF.

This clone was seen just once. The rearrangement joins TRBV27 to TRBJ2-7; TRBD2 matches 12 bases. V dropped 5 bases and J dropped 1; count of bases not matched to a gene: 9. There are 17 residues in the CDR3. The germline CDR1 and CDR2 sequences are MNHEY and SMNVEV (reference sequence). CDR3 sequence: CASSLHGLAGNSYEQYF. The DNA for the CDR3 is TGTGCCAGCAGTCTCCATGGACTAGCGGGGAATTCCTACGAGCAGTACTTC.

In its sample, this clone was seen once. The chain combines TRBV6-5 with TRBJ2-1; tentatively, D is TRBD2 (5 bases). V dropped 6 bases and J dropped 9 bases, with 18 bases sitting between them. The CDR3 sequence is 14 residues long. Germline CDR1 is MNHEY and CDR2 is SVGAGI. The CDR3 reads CASRIRDPRGEQFF. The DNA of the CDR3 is TGTGCCAGCAGGATCCGGGATCCTCGGGGTGAGCAGTTCTTC.

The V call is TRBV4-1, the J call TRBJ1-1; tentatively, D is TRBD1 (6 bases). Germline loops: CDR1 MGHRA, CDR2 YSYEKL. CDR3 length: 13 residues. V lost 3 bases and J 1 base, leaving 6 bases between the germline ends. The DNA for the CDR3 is TGCGCCAGCAGCCAGACAGGGAACACTGAAGCTTTCTTT. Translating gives CASSQTGNTEAFF.

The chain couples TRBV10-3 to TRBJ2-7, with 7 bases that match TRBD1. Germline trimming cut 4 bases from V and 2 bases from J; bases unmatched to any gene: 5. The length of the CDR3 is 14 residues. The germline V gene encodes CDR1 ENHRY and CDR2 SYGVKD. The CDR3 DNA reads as TGTGCCATCAGTGCTAGGGACAGTGCCTACGAGCAGTACTTC. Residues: CAISARDSAYEQYF.

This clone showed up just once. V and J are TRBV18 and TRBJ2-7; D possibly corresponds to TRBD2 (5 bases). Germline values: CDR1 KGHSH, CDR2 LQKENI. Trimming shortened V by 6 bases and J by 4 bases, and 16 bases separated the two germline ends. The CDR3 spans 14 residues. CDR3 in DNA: TGTGCCAGCTCTACTAGAGCAGCCTATTACGAGCAGTACTTC. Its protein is CASSTRAAYYEQYF.

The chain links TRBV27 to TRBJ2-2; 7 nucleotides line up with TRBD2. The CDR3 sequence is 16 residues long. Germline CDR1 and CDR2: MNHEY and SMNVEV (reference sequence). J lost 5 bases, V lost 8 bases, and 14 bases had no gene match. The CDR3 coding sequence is TGTGCCAGCGGACTAACGGGGGGAGATGGGACCGGGGAGCTGTTTTTT. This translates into CASGLTGGDGTGELFF.

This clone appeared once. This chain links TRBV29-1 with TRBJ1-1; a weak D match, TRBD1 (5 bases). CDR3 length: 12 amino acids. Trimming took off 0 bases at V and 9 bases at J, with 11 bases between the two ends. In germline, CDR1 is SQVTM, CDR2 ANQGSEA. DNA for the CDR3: TGCAGCGTTGAAGATCAGGGCAGCCAAGCTTTCTTT. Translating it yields CSVEDQGSQAFF.

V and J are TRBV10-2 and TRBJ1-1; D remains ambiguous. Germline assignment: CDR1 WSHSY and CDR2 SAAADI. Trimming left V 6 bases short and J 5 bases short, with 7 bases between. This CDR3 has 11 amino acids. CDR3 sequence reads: CASSPGTEAFF. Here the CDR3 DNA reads TGCGCCAGCAGCCCCGGTACTGAAGCTTTCTTT.

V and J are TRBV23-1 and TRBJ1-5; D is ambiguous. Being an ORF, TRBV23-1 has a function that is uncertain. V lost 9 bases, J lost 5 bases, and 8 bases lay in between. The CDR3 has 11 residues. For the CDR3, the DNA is TGCGCCAGTAAACCGGATCAGCCCCAGCATTTT. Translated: CASKPDQPQHF.

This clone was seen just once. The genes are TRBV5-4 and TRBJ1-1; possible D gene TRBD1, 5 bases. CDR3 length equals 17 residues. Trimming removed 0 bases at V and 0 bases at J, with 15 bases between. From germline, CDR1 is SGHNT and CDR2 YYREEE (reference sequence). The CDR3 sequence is CASSLGIFDSLNTEAFF. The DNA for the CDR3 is TGTGCCAGCAGCTTGGGAATATTTGACAGTCTGAACACTGAAGCTTTCTTT.

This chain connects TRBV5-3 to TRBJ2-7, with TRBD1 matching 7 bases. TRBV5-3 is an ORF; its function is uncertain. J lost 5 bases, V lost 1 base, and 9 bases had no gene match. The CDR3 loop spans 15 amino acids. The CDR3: CARSLFGTATDEQYF. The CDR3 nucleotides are TGTGCCAGAAGCTTGTTCGGGACAGCAACAGACGAGCAGTACTTC.

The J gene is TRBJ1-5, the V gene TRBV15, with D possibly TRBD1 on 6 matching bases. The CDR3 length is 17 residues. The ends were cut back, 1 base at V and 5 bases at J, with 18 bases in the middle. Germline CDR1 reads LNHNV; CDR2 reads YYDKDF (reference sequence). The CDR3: CATSRVEQDRYYQPQHF. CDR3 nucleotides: TGTGCCACCAGCAGAGTGGAACAGGACAGATATTATCAGCCCCAGCATTTT.

In DNA form, the CDR3 reads TGTGCCAGCAGCGTAGTGGGGCTAGCGGGAGCCTACAATGAGCAGTTCTTC. Translating it yields CASSVVGLAGAYNEQFF. V usage is TRBV9 and J usage is TRBJ2-1; 10 bases are a match to TRBD2. V gave up 0 bases and J gave up 2 bases; unmatched junction bases: 5. The CDR3 contains 17 residues. CDR1 is SGDLS, CDR2 YYNGEE, per germline.

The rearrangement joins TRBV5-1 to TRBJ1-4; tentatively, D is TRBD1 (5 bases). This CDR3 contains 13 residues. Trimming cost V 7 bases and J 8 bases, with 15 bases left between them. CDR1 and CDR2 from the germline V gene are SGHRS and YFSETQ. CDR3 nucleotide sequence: TGCGCCAGCGCGTGGCGGGACGGCGAAAAACTGTTTTTT. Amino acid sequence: CASAWRDGEKLFF. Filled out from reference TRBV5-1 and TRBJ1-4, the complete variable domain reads KAGVTQTPRYLIKTRGQQVTLSCSPISGHRSVSWYQQTPGQGLQFLFEYFSETQRNKGNFPGRFSGRQFSNSRSEMNVSTLELGDSALYLCASAWRDGEKLFFGSGTQLSVL.

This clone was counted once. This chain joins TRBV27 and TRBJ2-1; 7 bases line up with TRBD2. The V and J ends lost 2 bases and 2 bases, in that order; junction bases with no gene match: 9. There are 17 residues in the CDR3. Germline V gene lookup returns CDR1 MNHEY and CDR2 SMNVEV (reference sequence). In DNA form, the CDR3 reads TGTGCCAGCAGTTTAACGGAGTCGGGAGGACCCTACAATGAGCAGTTCTTC. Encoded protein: CASSLTESGGPYNEQFF.

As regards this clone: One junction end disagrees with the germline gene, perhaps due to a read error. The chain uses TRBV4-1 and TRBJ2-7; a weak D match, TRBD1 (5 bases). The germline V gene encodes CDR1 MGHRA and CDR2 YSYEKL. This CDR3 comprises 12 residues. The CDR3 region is CASSQEFGRVDF. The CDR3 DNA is TGCGCCAGCAGCCAAGAATTCGGCAGGGTGGACTTC.

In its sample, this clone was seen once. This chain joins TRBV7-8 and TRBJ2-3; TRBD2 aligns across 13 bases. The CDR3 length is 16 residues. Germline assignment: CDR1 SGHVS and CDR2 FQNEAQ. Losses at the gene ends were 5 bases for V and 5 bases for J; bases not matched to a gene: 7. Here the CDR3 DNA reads TGTGCCAGCAGCCCCACTAGCGGGAGGGGAGGAGATACGCAGTATTTT. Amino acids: CASSPTSGRGGDTQYF.

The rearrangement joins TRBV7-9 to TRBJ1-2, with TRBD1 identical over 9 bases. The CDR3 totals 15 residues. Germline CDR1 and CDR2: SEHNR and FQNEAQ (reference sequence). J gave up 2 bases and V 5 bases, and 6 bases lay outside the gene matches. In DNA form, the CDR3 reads TGTGCCAGCAGCAATCGACAGGGGGGGAACTATGGCTACACCTTC. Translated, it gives CASSNRQGGNYGYTF.

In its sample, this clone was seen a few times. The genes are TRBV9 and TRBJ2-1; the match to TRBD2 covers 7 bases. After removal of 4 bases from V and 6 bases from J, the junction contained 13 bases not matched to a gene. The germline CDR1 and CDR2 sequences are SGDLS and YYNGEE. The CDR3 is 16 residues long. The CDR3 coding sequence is TGTGCCAGCAGCCCGAGTGGGGGGAGGGCCGTCAATGAGCAGTTCTTC. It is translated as CASSPSGGRAVNEQFF.

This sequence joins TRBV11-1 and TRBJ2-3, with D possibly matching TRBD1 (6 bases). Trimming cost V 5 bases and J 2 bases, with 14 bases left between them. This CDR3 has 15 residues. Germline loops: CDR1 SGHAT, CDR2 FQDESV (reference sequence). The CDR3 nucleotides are TGTGCCAGCAGCCCGCAGGGGCTAAACACAGATACGCAGTATTTT. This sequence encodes CASSPQGLNTDTQYF.

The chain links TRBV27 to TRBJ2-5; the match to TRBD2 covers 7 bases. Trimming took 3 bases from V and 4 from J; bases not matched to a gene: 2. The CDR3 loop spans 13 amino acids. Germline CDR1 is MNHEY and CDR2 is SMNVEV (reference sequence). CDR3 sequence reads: CASSFGGGETQYF. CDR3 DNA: TGTGCCAGCAGTTTCGGCGGGGGAGAGACCCAGTACTTC.

The DNA for the CDR3 is TGTGCCAGCAGCCCTACTCGCGGGAGATTAGATACGCAGTATTTT. It translates to CASSPTRGRLDTQYF. This sequence joins TRBV7-8 and TRBJ2-3; 7 bases fit TRBD2. J was trimmed by 5 bases and V by 5 bases; bases with no gene match: 10. Per germline, CDR1 SGHVS and CDR2 FQNEAQ. The CDR3 loop spans 15 amino acids.

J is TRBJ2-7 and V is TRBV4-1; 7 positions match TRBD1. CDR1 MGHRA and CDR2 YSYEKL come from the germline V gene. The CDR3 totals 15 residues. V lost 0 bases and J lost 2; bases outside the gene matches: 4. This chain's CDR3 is CASSQERQGPYEQYF. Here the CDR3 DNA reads TGCGCCAGCAGCCAAGAGCGACAGGGACCCTACGAGCAGTACTTC.